The present TCR beta chain was sequenced within a study of a mutant IDH1 vaccine in newly diagnosed glioma. Turning to the study itself: Vaccination followed radiotherapy alone by 4-6 weeks, or accompanied temozolomide cycles.

CDR1 is MDHEN and CDR2 is SYDVKM in the germline V gene. Trimming pared 5 bases from V and 6 bases from J, leaving 17 bases between. This CDR3 contains 16 residues. Time point here: week 47, end of study. Every vaccine dose comprised 300 ug of mutant IDH1 20-mer peptide plus topical imiquimod. The vaccination schedule gave patients eight doses in weeks 1, 3, 5, 7, 11, 15, 19 and 23. This clone showed up just once. Its antigen is still unknown. Assay used: immunoSEQ multiplex PCR; TCRdb lists only in-frame clones, some missing. The profile shows 10,000 to 15,000 clones, around three quarters of them singletons.

The material sequenced was PBMCs, taken from a glioma patient whose treatment included an IDH1 peptide vaccine. The TCR comes from a middle-aged woman with glioma. The chain couples TRBV28 to TRBJ1-6; D not certain. CDR3 region: CASSPPRSARNSPLHF. CDR3 coding DNA: TGTGCCAGCAGTCCCCCCAGGTCAGCCCGTAATTCACCCCTCCACTTT.